This T cell receptor (beta chain) was sequenced in a study of blood T cell repertoires in COVID-19. TCRdb's table, derived via immunoSEQ multiplex PCR, lists solely in-frame clones and lacks some. Of 150,000 to 200,000 clones in the sample, 80% to 90% were seen once. The V and J ends lost 3 bases and 0 bases, in that order; junction bases with no gene match: 18. The germline CDR1 and CDR2 sequences are MNHEY and SVGEGT. The CDR3 contains 20 residues. This receptor was taken from a woman aged 45-65 years with acute or convalescent COVID-19. The chain joins TRBV6-2 or TRBV6-3 to TRBJ2-5, with TRBD1 matching 8 bases. Sequenced: peripheral blood. The CDR3 nucleotides read TGTGCCAGCAGTTATCTTCGGGACAGGCCCTCCCCGAGGTACCAAGAGACCCAGTACTTC. Translated, it gives CASSYLRDRPSPRYQETQYF.